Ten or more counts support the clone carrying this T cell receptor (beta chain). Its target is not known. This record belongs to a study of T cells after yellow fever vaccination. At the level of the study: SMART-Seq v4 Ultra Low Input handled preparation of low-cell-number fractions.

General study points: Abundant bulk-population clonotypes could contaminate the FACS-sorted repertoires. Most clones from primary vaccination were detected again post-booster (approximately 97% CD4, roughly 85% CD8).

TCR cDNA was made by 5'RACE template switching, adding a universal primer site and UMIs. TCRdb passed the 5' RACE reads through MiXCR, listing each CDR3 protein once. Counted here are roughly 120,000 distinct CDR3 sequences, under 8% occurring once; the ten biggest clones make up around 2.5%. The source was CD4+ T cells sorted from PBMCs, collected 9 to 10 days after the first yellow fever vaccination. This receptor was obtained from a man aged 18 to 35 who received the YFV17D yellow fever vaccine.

CDR3 in amino acids: CASSFTGVTDTQYF. The CDR3 nucleotides read TGTGCCAGCAGCTTTACAGGGGTCACAGATACGCAGTATTTT. This chain connects TRBV7-9 to TRBJ2-3, with TRBD1 identical over 7 bases. There are 14 residues in the CDR3. J was trimmed by 2 bases and V by 3 bases; bases with no gene match: 2. Per the germline V gene, CDR1 is SEHNR and CDR2 is FQNEAQ (reference sequence).